This T cell receptor (beta chain) was sequenced for a study of shared clonotypes between healthy human individuals. This clone came up many times. Assay used: immunoSEQ multiplex PCR; TCRdb lists only in-frame clones, some missing. The sample includes about 1 million clones, about 77% seen only once; the top ten take about 1.5%. Germline V gene lookup returns CDR1 LNHNV and CDR2 YYDKDF (reference sequence). This CDR3 comprises 17 residues. V was clipped by 3 bases and J by 0 bases, with 17 bases between them. The clonotype originates from a man younger than 35 in good health. The material sequenced was memory CD4+ T cells sorted from blood. Subset defined: CD45RA-negative fraction. This rearrangement joins TRBV15 to TRBJ1-1, with D tentatively TRBD1 (5 bases). The CDR3 sequence is CATSSSRPDRLNTEAFF. In DNA, the CDR3 is TGTGCCACCAGCAGCTCAAGACCAGACAGACTGAACACTGAAGCTTTCTTT.